This TCR beta chain was recorded in a study of cytomegalovirus exposure and HLA in healthy donors. The V gene lost 7 bases and the J gene lost 0 bases, with 10 bases spanning the gap. The CDR3 runs to 13 residues. Looked up from germline, CDR1 is MNHNS and CDR2 is SASEGT. Primers: 60 Vbeta forward and 13 Jbeta reverse. This table comes from immunoSEQ multiplex PCR, and its TCRdb copy is limited to in-frame clones, with some not included. The sample contains 95,000 to 150,000 clones, around 66% of which appear only once. Donors showed nominal health when sampled, although they likely had unrecorded immune exposures.

Sequenced sample: PBMCs. The gene calls are TRBV6-1 and TRBJ2-7; D remains unclear. The clonotype comes from a man between 18 and 35 years old in good health and CMV-seronegative. The CDR3 DNA reads as TGTGCCAGCACTCCAGACTTCTCCTACGAGCAGTACTTC. It is translated as CASTPDFSYEQYF.